The following is a T cell receptor (beta chain) sequence with its context. These data are taken from a study of T cells after yellow fever vaccination. V lost 4 bases to trimming and J lost 2 bases, with 16 bases between them. This CDR3 is 16 amino acids long. Germline values: CDR1 MGHRA, CDR2 YSYEKL. TCRdb passed the 5' RACE reads through MiXCR, listing each CDR3 protein once. The sample has about 340,000 distinct CDR3 sequences, roughly 8.7% seen once. The sample was PBMCs, taken on the day of the first yellow fever vaccination. This sequence originates from a man aged 18 to 30 who received the YFV17D yellow fever vaccine. This chain connects TRBV4-1 to TRBJ2-3; D is perhaps TRBD2 (7 bases). CDR3 protein: CASSRRWAGATDTQYF. The CDR3, as DNA: TGCGCCAGCAGCCGAAGATGGGCGGGGGCCACAGATACGCAGTATTTT.